This T cell receptor (beta chain) was profiled in a study of blood T cell repertoires in COVID-19. Study-wide background: Material from acute and convalescent COVID-19 was sourced from the United States, Italy and Spain.

This CDR3 is 15 amino acids long. Germline CDR1 reads SGDLS; CDR2 reads YYNGEE. V was shortened by 3 bases and J by 10 bases, with 22 bases between the two germline ends. The table came from immunoSEQ multiplex PCR; TCRdb's copy has only in-frame clones and leaves some out. The sample records approximately 210,000 clones, almost 85% being singletons. This clone was picked up one time. This clonotype was sampled from a woman aged 50 to 60 with active or convalescent COVID-19. The chain has TRBV9 and TRBJ1-1; D remains ambiguous. The sequenced material came from peripheral blood. The CDR3 loop reads CASSAQFEVPTAAFF. In DNA form, the CDR3 reads TGTGCCAGCAGCGCTCAATTCGAGGTACCGACGGCAGCTTTCTTT.